The rows below give T cell receptor beta chains drawn from one sample of a study of blood T cell repertoires in COVID-19. Assay used: immunoSEQ multiplex PCR; TCRdb lists only in-frame clones, some missing. Seen here are 150,000 to 200,000 clones, around 90% observed once, and the top ten hold 5%. Sequencing used peripheral blood. All receptors come from a human donor in a cohort sampled during active COVID-19. Both conserved end residues are part of each CDR3. A D gene is named only where the DNA matches it firmly. Size tells how often a clone was seen (once, few, many) or the class of an expanded clone, and some rows leave it out.

TRBJ1-2	TRBV30	.	.	TGTGCCTGGAATTCAGGGGCTAACTATGGCTACACCTTC	CAWNSGANYGYTF
TRBJ1-2	TRBV2	.	.	TGTGCCAGCAGGACTCTGGCGGATGGCTACACCTTC	CASRTLADGYTF
TRBJ1-1	TRBV7-2	TRBD1	.	TGTGCCAGCAGCCTATCGACAGGGGGCATGAACACTGAAGCTTTCTTT	CASSLSTGGMNTEAFF
TRBJ2-7	TRBV7-8	.	.	TGTGCCAGCAGCTTGTTAGGGGCCCCCAGCGAGCAGTACTTC	CASSLLGAPSEQYF
TRBJ2-5	TRBV15	.	.	TGTGCCACCAGCAGTCCGGCGGCGGAGACCCAGTACTTC	CATSSPAAETQYF
TRBJ2-7	TRBV6-5	.	.	TGTGCCAGCAGTTCGGACGTGGGGCGGAACGAGCAGTACTTC	CASSSDVGRNEQYF
TRBJ1-2	TRBV9	TRBD1	.	TGTGCCAGCAGCGTAGCAACAGGGGCGGACTATGGCTACACCTTC	CASSVATGADYGYTF
TRBJ2-7	TRBV27	.	.	TGTGCCAGCAGCCAGGACGGGACTCCCTACGAGCAGTACTTC	CASSQDGTPYEQYF
TRBJ1-1	TRBV6-1	.	.	TGTGCCAGCAGTTTCCGGAGGGAGAACACTGAAGCTTTCTTT	CASSFRRENTEAFF
TRBJ2-3	TRBV3-1/TRBV3-2	.	.	TGTGCCAGCAGCCCTTATACTCCCTTACGAACAGATACGCAGTATTTT	CASSPYTPLRTDTQYF
TRBJ2-2	TRBV9	TRBD2	.	TGTGCCAGCACCAAGACTAGCGGGAGGAGCACCGGGGAGCTGTTTTTT	CASTKTSGRSTGELFF
TRBJ2-7	TRBV5-1	.	.	TGCGCCAGCAGCGCGTTCACAGGGTACGAGCAGTACTTC	CASSAFTGYEQYF
TRBJ1-2	TRBV6-6	.	.	TGTGCCAGCTCCAGACAAGGGGCGCGGTCCTATGGCTACACCTTC	CASSRQGARSYGYTF
TRBJ1-2	TRBV29-1	TRBD1	.	TGCAGCGTCGAAGCAGGGGGCTATGGCTACACCTTC	CSVEAGGYGYTF
TRBJ2-7	TRBV6-2/TRBV6-3	.	few	TGTGCCAGCAGTTCCGGCCAGGGAGGCTACGAGCAGTACTTC	CASSSGQGGYEQYF
TRBJ2-7	TRBV5-1	TRBD1	.	TGCGCCGGCAGCGGGACAGGGCACCCCTACGAGCAGTACTTC	CAGSGTGHPYEQYF
TRBJ2-2	TRBV29-1	TRBD2	.	TGCAGCGTTGAAGTCTCTAGCGGGAACACCGGGGAGCTGTTTTTT	CSVEVSSGNTGELFF
TRBJ2-1	TRBV5-1	TRBD2	.	TGCGCCAGCAGCCTACGGGAGGTAGGTTACAATGAGCAGTTCTTC	CASSLREVGYNEQFF
TRBJ2-7	TRBV30	.	once	TGTGCCTGGAGCCCCGGGGTTGGGGACTACGAGCAGTACTTC	CAWSPGVGDYEQYF
TRBJ2-7	TRBV4-1	TRBD2	.	TGCGCCAGCAGCCAAGAGGGGGCCGGGACTAGCGGGAGGTCACGCTCCTACGAGCAGTACTTC	CASSQEGAGTSGRSRSYEQYF
TRBJ2-7	TRBV28	TRBD2	.	TGTGCCAGCAGTCCCCCACCAGCGGGAGAAACCTACGAGCAGTACTTC	CASSPPPAGETYEQYF
TRBJ2-7	TRBV15	.	.	TGTGCCACCAGCAGCGGTCAGGGCGTGGACGAGCAGTACTTC	CATSSGQGVDEQYF
TRBJ1-5	TRBV28	.	.	TGTGCCAGCAGTGGCCACAGGGATAGCAATCAGCCCCAGCATTTT	CASSGHRDSNQPQHF
TRBJ2-7	TRBV27	.	.	TGTGCCAGCAGTATCGACAGGTCCCACGAGCAGTACTTC	CASSIDRSHEQYF
TRBJ2-7	TRBV5-6	TRBD1	.	TGTGCCAGCACCTGGGGGACAGGGGGTGAAGAGCAGTACTTC	CASTWGTGGEEQYF
TRBJ2-7	TRBV2	TRBD1	.	TGTGCCAGCAGCGCTTCGGGACAGGGGTTTGAGGAGCAGTACTTC	CASSASGQGFEEQYF
TRBJ2-7	TRBV7-9	TRBD1	.	TGTGCCAGCAGATCCGACAGGGGCAACGAGCAGTACTTC	CASRSDRGNEQYF
TRBJ2-5	TRBV6-5	.	.	TGTGCCAGCAGTTACAGGCCAGGGCAGGGAAGCGAGACCCAGTACTTC	CASSYRPGQGSETQYF
TRBJ2-7	TRBV30	.	.	TGTGCCTGGAGTGTAGGGGGACCCCATCCCGTTACTTCCGAGCAGTACTTC	CAWSVGGPHPVTSEQYF
TRBJ1-1	TRBV30	.	.	TGTGCCTGGAGTGACCCTCCGGGGATAGACACTGAAGCTTTCTTT	CAWSDPPGIDTEAFF
TRBJ2-5	TRBV30	TRBD1	.	TGTGCCTGGAGTGTAGGGGACAGTATGGACTTC	CAWSVGDSMDF
TRBJ1-2	TRBV7-9	.	.	TGTGCCAGCAGCTTCGATTGGAACAGGGTCTATGGCTACACCTTC	CASSFDWNRVYGYTF
TRBJ1-1	TRBV24-1	.	.	TGTGCCACCAGTGATAACCGGAGAGGGATGAACACTGAAGCTTTCTTT	CATSDNRRGMNTEAFF